This TCR beta chain was captured by sequencing in a study of T-cell memory formation after mild COVID-19. In the study overall: The study found TCR clusters largely donor specific.

One entry per CDR3 protein, called by TCRdb with MiXCR from the 5' RACE reads. The sample yields around 420,000 distinct CDR3 sequences, approximately 24% seen once. Study-wide findings and caveats: Second-wave clones that peaked on day 37 lacked confirmed SARS-CoV-2 specificity. There was a balanced CD4/CD8 profile in clones contracting day 15 to 85, and later expanders leaned CD4+. Pre-infection memory showed some responding clones, and this suggested that cross-reactive memory joined.

About this clonotype: Its antigen is not known.

The length of the CDR3 is 17 residues. The ends lost 4 bases at V and 5 bases at J; junction bases unmatched: 11. The germline gives CDR1 KGHDR, CDR2 SFDVKD. The sample comprised PBMCs or a T cell subset sorted from them (not recorded which). The sequence came from an adult woman who had mild COVID-19 (a few samples of this study predate the infection). Cell type and time point are not known. This chain connects TRBV24-1 to TRBJ2-1; the match to TRBD1 covers 9 bases. The CDR3 nucleotides read TGTGCCACCAGTGAACCCCCGGGACAGGGAAACCACAATGAGCAGTTCTTC. Translating it yields CATSEPPGQGNHNEQFF.